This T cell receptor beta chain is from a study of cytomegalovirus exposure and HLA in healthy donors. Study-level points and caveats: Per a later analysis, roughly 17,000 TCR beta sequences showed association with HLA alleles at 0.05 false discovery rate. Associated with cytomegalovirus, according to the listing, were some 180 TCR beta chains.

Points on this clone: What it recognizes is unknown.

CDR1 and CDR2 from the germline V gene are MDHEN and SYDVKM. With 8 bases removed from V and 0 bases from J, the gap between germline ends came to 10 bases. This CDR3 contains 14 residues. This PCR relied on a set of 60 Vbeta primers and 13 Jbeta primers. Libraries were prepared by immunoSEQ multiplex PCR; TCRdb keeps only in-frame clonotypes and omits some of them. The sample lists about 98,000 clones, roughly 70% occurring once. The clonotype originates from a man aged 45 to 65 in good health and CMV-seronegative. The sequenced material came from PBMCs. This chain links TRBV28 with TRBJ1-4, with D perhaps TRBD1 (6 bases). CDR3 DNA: TGTGCCAGCCTTGGGGGCGCAACTAATGAAAAACTGTTTTTT. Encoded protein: CASLGGATNEKLFF.